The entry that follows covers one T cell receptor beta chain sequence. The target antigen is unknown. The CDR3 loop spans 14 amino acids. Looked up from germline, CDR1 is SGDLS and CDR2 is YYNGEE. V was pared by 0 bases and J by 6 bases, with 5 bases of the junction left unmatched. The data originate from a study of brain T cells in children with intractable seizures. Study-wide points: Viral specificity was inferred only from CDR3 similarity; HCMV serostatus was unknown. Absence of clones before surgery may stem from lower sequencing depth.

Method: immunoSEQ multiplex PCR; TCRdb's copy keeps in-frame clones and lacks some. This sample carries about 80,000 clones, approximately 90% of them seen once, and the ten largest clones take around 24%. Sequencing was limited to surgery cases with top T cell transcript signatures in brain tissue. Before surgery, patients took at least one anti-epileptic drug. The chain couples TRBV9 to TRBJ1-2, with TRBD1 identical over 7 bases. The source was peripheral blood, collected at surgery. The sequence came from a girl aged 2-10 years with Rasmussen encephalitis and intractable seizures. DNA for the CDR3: TGTGCCAGCAGCGTAGGTTGGCAGGGGGATGGCTACACCTTC. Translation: CASSVGWQGDGYTF.